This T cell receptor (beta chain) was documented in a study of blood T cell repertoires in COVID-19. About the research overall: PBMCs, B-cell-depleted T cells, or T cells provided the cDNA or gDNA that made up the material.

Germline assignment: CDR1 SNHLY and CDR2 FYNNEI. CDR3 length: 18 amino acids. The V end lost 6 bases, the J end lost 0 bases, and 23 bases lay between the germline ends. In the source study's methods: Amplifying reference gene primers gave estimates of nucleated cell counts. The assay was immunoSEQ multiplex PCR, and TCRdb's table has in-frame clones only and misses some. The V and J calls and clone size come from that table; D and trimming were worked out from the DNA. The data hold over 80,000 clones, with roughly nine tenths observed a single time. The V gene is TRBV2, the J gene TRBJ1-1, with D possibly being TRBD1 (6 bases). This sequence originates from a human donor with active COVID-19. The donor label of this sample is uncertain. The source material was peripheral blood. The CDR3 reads CASRPLLRGFGMNTEAFF. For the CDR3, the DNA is TGTGCCAGCAGGCCTTTACTAAGGGGGTTTGGGATGAACACTGAAGCTTTCTTT.